This T cell receptor beta chain originates from a study of T cell responses to AZD1222 COVID-19 vaccine. Study conclusions and caveats: Nearly half of the spike-specific TCRs reportedly recognize variant regions that carry no mutations.

The method was immunoSEQ multiplex PCR; TCRdb's version includes in-frame clones alone and lacks a portion of them. The table records 44,000 or so clones, 65% to 85% of them present only once. A remark on this clone: Its specificity is not known.

From germline, CDR1 is SGHAT and CDR2 FQNNGV. The CDR3 runs 15 residues. With 2 bases removed from V and 3 bases from J, the gap between germline ends came to 13 bases. The input for sequencing was peripheral blood, taken on day 0 of AZD1222 vaccination. The sequence derives from an adult in good health. This rearrangement joins TRBV11-2 to TRBJ2-5; weak D call: TRBD2 (6 bases). The chain's CDR3 is CASSLIGGVEETQYF. The CDR3 nucleotides are TGTGCCAGCAGCTTAATAGGCGGGGTCGAAGAGACCCAGTACTTC. Using reference TRBV11-2 and TRBJ2-5 for the parts outside the CDR3, the full variable domain is EAGVAQSPRYKIIEKRQSVAFWCNPISGHATLYWYQQILGQGPKLLIQFQNNGVVDDSQLPKDRFSAERLKGVDSTLKIQPAKLEDSAVYLCASSLIGGVEETQYFGPGTRLLVL.